A selection of T cell receptor beta chains follows, all from one sample in a study of blood T cell repertoires in COVID-19. Here immunoSEQ multiplex PCR was the method, and the copy in TCRdb shows in-frame clones only, minus some. The table has around 11,000 clones, roughly 87% seen once. Sequenced input: peripheral blood. These receptors came from a man aged 25-45 years with active or convalescent COVID-19. CDR3s include the opening cysteine and the closing phenylalanine or tryptophan. Fields, in order: V gene, J gene, D gene, clone size, CDR3 DNA, CDR3 protein. The D gene is left open where the match is weak. Size values are once, few and many counts, or a class for expanded clones, and some rows have none.

v_gene: TRBV5-1; j_gene: TRBJ2-5; d_gene: TRBD1; abundance: once; CDR3nt: TGCGCCAGCAGCTTCTCGACAGGGCAAGAGACCCAGTACTTC; CDR3aa: CASSFSTGQETQYF
v_gene: TRBV2; j_gene: TRBJ2-1; d_gene: NA; abundance: NA; CDR3nt: TGTGCCAGCAGTGGGCCTAGTTGGGACAATGAGCAGTTCTTC; CDR3aa: CASSGPSWDNEQFF
v_gene: TRBV7-2; j_gene: TRBJ1-3; d_gene: NA; abundance: NA; CDR3nt: TGTGCCAGCAGCGTAACAGGATTCTCTGGAAACACCATATATTTT; CDR3aa: CASSVTGFSGNTIYF
v_gene: TRBV19; j_gene: TRBJ1-5; d_gene: NA; abundance: few; CDR3nt: TGTGCCAGCAGACAGGTGTACAATCAGCCCCAGCATTTT; CDR3aa: CASRQVYNQPQHF
v_gene: TRBV6-5; j_gene: TRBJ1-4; d_gene: NA; abundance: NA; CDR3nt: TGTGCCAGCACTCCTCGCGGGTCTGCTTATGAAAAACTGTTTTTT; CDR3aa: CASTPRGSAYEKLFF
v_gene: TRBV2; j_gene: TRBJ2-5; d_gene: NA; abundance: once; CDR3nt: TGTGCCAGCAGTGACGGACAGTACATCGGGACCCAGTACTTC; CDR3aa: CASSDGQYIGTQYF
v_gene: TRBV6-6; j_gene: TRBJ2-7; d_gene: NA; abundance: NA; CDR3nt: TGTGCCAGTTCAACAGGGATGCAGAACTACGAGCAGTACTTC; CDR3aa: CASSTGMQNYEQYF
v_gene: TRBV6-2/TRBV6-3; j_gene: TRBJ2-4; d_gene: NA; abundance: NA; CDR3nt: TGTGCCAGCAGTTACAAGGTAGCTAAAGCCAAAAACATTCAGTACTTC; CDR3aa: CASSYKVAKAKNIQYF
v_gene: TRBV11-1; j_gene: TRBJ1-1; d_gene: TRBD1; abundance: NA; CDR3nt: TGTGCCAGCAGCTCTCGACAGGGGTCGAACACTGAAGCTTTCTTT; CDR3aa: CASSSRQGSNTEAFF
v_gene: TRBV6-6; j_gene: TRBJ1-1; d_gene: TRBD1; abundance: NA; CDR3nt: TGTGCCAGCAGTTACCCAAACACCGACAGGGTCGCTGAAGCTTTCTTT; CDR3aa: CASSYPNTDRVAEAFF
v_gene: TRBV19; j_gene: TRBJ2-2; d_gene: TRBD2; abundance: NA; CDR3nt: TGTGCCATCCCCCGGGGTGCGGGGGGCCCCGCGACCGGGGAGCTGTTTTTT; CDR3aa: CAIPRGAGGPATGELFF
v_gene: TRBV5-1; j_gene: TRBJ1-1; d_gene: TRBD1; abundance: NA; CDR3nt: TGCGCCAGCAGCACAGGAGACAGGGACGGAGCTGAAGCTTTCTTT; CDR3aa: CASSTGDRDGAEAFF
v_gene: TRBV5-4; j_gene: TRBJ2-7; d_gene: NA; abundance: NA; CDR3nt: TGTGCCAGCAGCTTGGGTCCAGGGGGGTTCTACGAGCAGTACTTC; CDR3aa: CASSLGPGGFYEQYF
v_gene: TRBV9; j_gene: TRBJ2-2; d_gene: NA; abundance: NA; CDR3nt: TGTGCCAGCAGCGCCTCGGGACTGCACACCGGGGAGCTGTTTTTT; CDR3aa: CASSASGLHTGELFF
v_gene: TRBV5-1; j_gene: TRBJ1-1; d_gene: TRBD1; abundance: NA; CDR3nt: TGCGCCAGCAGCTTGGAGGGTGGCAGGGGGGACACTGAAGCTTTCTTT; CDR3aa: CASSLEGGRGDTEAFF
v_gene: TRBV29-1; j_gene: TRBJ2-2; d_gene: TRBD1; abundance: NA; CDR3nt: TGCAGCGTTGAAGTGGTGGGACAGGGGGCCGCCGGGGAGCTGTTTTTT; CDR3aa: CSVEVVGQGAAGELFF
v_gene: TRBV19; j_gene: TRBJ1-5; d_gene: TRBD1; abundance: NA; CDR3nt: TGTGCCAGTAGCCAAACTCAGGGGGGCAATCAGCCCCAGCATTTT; CDR3aa: CASSQTQGGNQPQHF
v_gene: TRBV6-5; j_gene: TRBJ1-6; d_gene: NA; abundance: once; CDR3nt: TGTGCCAGCAGTTACCGGACAGAAGGTTCACCCCTCCACTTT; CDR3aa: CASSYRTEGSPLHF
v_gene: TRBV5-6; j_gene: TRBJ1-5; d_gene: TRBD1; abundance: NA; CDR3nt: TGTGCCAGCAGCTTAGACAGGGTTCAGCCCCAGCATTTT; CDR3aa: CASSLDRVQPQHF
v_gene: TRBV19; j_gene: TRBJ1-1; d_gene: NA; abundance: NA; CDR3nt: TGTGCCAGTAGTCCACGCAGGTCGAACACTGAAGCTTTCTTT; CDR3aa: CASSPRRSNTEAFF
v_gene: TRBV5-8; j_gene: TRBJ2-5; d_gene: NA; abundance: NA; CDR3nt: TGTGCCAGCAGCTTGACGGGATCGACCCAGTACTTC; CDR3aa: CASSLTGSTQYF
v_gene: TRBV6-1; j_gene: TRBJ2-3; d_gene: TRBD2; abundance: NA; CDR3nt: TGTGCCAGCAGTGAGATAGCGGGGGGGCCGACAGATACGCAGTATTTT; CDR3aa: CASSEIAGGPTDTQYF
v_gene: TRBV6-5; j_gene: TRBJ2-2; d_gene: NA; abundance: NA; CDR3nt: TGTGCCAGCGTCGGGGAGAACACCGGGGAGCTGTTTTTT; CDR3aa: CASVGENTGELFF
v_gene: TRBV30; j_gene: TRBJ1-5; d_gene: TRBD1; abundance: NA; CDR3nt: TGTGCCTGGAGTGTACAGGGGGATCAGCCCCAGCATTTT; CDR3aa: CAWSVQGDQPQHF
v_gene: TRBV10-2; j_gene: TRBJ1-5; d_gene: NA; abundance: few; CDR3nt: TGCGCCAGCTCACCGGTTTCGAATCAGCCCCAGCATTTT; CDR3aa: CASSPVSNQPQHF
v_gene: TRBV11-2; j_gene: TRBJ2-2; d_gene: NA; abundance: once; CDR3nt: TGTGCCAGCAGCTCCAGGGGCAACACCGGGGAGCTGTTTTTT; CDR3aa: CASSSRGNTGELFF
v_gene: TRBV30; j_gene: TRBJ2-3; d_gene: TRBD1; abundance: once; CDR3nt: TGTGCCTGGAGGACCCAGGGGGCGGGATCAGATACGCAGTATTTT; CDR3aa: CAWRTQGAGSDTQYF
v_gene: TRBV3-1/TRBV3-2; j_gene: TRBJ2-5; d_gene: NA; abundance: NA; CDR3nt: TGTGCCAGCAGCCACCTGTCCCAGAAGGAGACCCAGTACTTC; CDR3aa: CASSHLSQKETQYF
v_gene: TRBV3-1/TRBV3-2; j_gene: TRBJ1-5; d_gene: NA; abundance: NA; CDR3nt: TGTGCCAGCAGCCAAGCCTCAGGGTCCAATCAGCCCCAGCATTTT; CDR3aa: CASSQASGSNQPQHF
v_gene: TRBV24-1; j_gene: TRBJ2-6; d_gene: NA; abundance: NA; CDR3nt: TGTGCCACCAGTGATCGGGGACACGACTCTGGGGCCAACGTCCTGACTTTC; CDR3aa: CATSDRGHDSGANVLTF
v_gene: TRBV5-4; j_gene: TRBJ1-2; d_gene: TRBD1; abundance: NA; CDR3nt: TGTGCCAGCAGTTCAGAATCTGACAGGGCGAAGTACTATGGCTACACCTTC; CDR3aa: CASSSESDRAKYYGYTF
v_gene: TRBV15; j_gene: TRBJ2-4; d_gene: TRBD2; abundance: NA; CDR3nt: TGTGCCACCAGCAGAGATCGGGGGGGAGGGTTCCGGGCCAAAAACATTCAGTACTTC; CDR3aa: CATSRDRGGGFRAKNIQYF
v_gene: TRBV11-2; j_gene: TRBJ1-6; d_gene: TRBD1; abundance: NA; CDR3nt: TGTGCCAGCAGCTTAAGGGGGCGAAATAATTCACCCCTCCACTTT; CDR3aa: CASSLRGRNNSPLHF
v_gene: TRBV4-1; j_gene: TRBJ1-1; d_gene: TRBD1; abundance: NA; CDR3nt: TGCGCCAGCAGCCAAGGACAGGGGGCCTACACTGAAGCTTTCTTT; CDR3aa: CASSQGQGAYTEAFF
v_gene: TRBV18; j_gene: TRBJ2-3; d_gene: NA; abundance: NA; CDR3nt: TGTGCCAGCTCACCCCGTGACCCTGAGGCGCAGTATTTT; CDR3aa: CASSPRDPEAQYF
v_gene: TRBV24-1; j_gene: TRBJ1-5; d_gene: NA; abundance: NA; CDR3nt: TGTGCCACCCAACAGGATAGCAATCAGCCCCAGCATTTT; CDR3aa: CATQQDSNQPQHF
v_gene: TRBV7-9; j_gene: TRBJ1-1; d_gene: TRBD1; abundance: NA; CDR3nt: TGTGCCAGCAGCCGAGGACAGGAGGAGAACACTGAAGCTTTCTTT; CDR3aa: CASSRGQEENTEAFF
v_gene: TRBV6-5; j_gene: TRBJ2-7; d_gene: NA; abundance: NA; CDR3nt: TGTGCCAGCCTCGGGGGACCTTTCGAGCAGTACTTC; CDR3aa: CASLGGPFEQYF
v_gene: TRBV6-5; j_gene: TRBJ1-1; d_gene: NA; abundance: few; CDR3nt: TGTGCCAGCAGGCGACAGAACACTGAAGCTTTCTTT; CDR3aa: CASRRQNTEAFF
v_gene: TRBV6-1; j_gene: TRBJ2-5; d_gene: NA; abundance: once; CDR3nt: TGTGCCAGCAGTGAAGTGGTTGGGGGCAGGGAGACCCAGTACTTC; CDR3aa: CASSEVVGGRETQYF
v_gene: TRBV3-1/TRBV3-2; j_gene: TRBJ1-1; d_gene: NA; abundance: few; CDR3nt: TGTGCCAGCAGCCGTGGTAGGAACACTGAAGCTTTCTTT; CDR3aa: CASSRGRNTEAFF
v_gene: TRBV5-5; j_gene: TRBJ1-3; d_gene: NA; abundance: few; CDR3nt: TGTGCCAGCAGCTTGCCAGGGGCCTCTGGAAACACCATATATTTT; CDR3aa: CASSLPGASGNTIYF
v_gene: TRBV9; j_gene: TRBJ1-1; d_gene: TRBD1; abundance: NA; CDR3nt: TGTGCCAGCAGCCACGGGACAGGGCTGCAGAACACTGAAGCTTTCTTT; CDR3aa: CASSHGTGLQNTEAFF
v_gene: TRBV3-1/TRBV3-2; j_gene: TRBJ1-1; d_gene: TRBD1; abundance: NA; CDR3nt: TGTGCCAGCAGCCAAGATAAGGGGGCTAGCACTGAAGCTTTCTTT; CDR3aa: CASSQDKGASTEAFF
v_gene: TRBV4-2; j_gene: TRBJ2-2; d_gene: TRBD2; abundance: NA; CDR3nt: TGTGCCAGCAGCCAAGATAATGCTGGACTAGCAAGCGGGGAGCTGTTTTTT; CDR3aa: CASSQDNAGLASGELFF